The 11 T cell receptor beta chains listed next were all sequenced from one sample in a study of CD8 T cells in ankylosing spondylitis. TCRdb recomputed calls from the 5' RACE reads with MiXCR, one row per CDR3 protein. Altogether hundreds of thousands of distinct CDR3 sequences are present, 10% to 15% being singletons, with the ten largest covering around 0.51%. These receptors have no identified antigens. Findings and caveats of the study: What appeared characteristic of ankylosing spondylitis blood was a TCR beta motif of about eight highly homologous variants.

The sequenced sample was blood, either unsorted or a sorted T cell fraction (not recorded which). These receptors all come from a male donor with ankylosing spondylitis.

This clonotype was counted ten times or more. The V call is TRBV20-1, the J call TRBJ2-3; TRBD2 agrees at 10 bases. Trimming cost V 5 bases and J 5 bases; bases outside gene matches: 10. The CDR3 contains 15 residues. Germline CDR1 is DFQATT and CDR2 is SNEGSKA (reference sequence). This CDR3 reads CSASLLAGEGDTQYF. The DNA of the CDR3 is TGCAGTGCTTCCCTCCTAGCGGGGGAGGGAGATACGCAGTATTTT.

In this sample, this clonotype turned up a few times. The chain recombines TRBV7-9 with TRBJ1-5, with D unclear. CDR3 length: 16 amino acids. Germline assignment: CDR1 SEHNR and CDR2 FQNEAQ (reference sequence). The ends were cut back, 1 base at V and 5 bases at J, with 15 bases in the middle. CDR3 amino acids: CASSLGTGNLDQPQHF. CDR3 DNA sequence: TGTGCCAGCAGCTTAGGCACGGGAAACTTAGATCAGCCCCAGCATTTT.

This clonotype occurred many times. This chain uses TRBV18 with TRBJ2-3; D remains ambiguous. CDR3 length: 12 residues. Germline V gene lookup returns CDR1 KGHSH and CDR2 LQKENI. V was cut by 3 bases and J by 6 bases, with 7 bases left in between. The CDR3 DNA reads as TGTGCCAGCTCACCGAGAAGGGATACGCAGTATTTT. This codes for CASSPRRDTQYF.

The V call is TRBV7-8, the J call TRBJ2-7, with 9 bases matching TRBD1. Germline V gene lookup returns CDR1 SGHVS and CDR2 FQNEAQ. CDR3 size: 13 residues. Trimming removed 5 bases from V and 6 bases from J; junction bases left unmatched: 5. CDR3 sequence reads: CASSGDRVGEQYF. CDR3 in DNA: TGTGCCAGCAGCGGGGACAGGGTTGGCGAGCAGTACTTC. The whole variable domain, remainder taken from reference TRBV7-8 and TRBJ2-7, is GAGVSQSPRYKVAKRGQDVALRCDPISGHVSLFWYQQALGQGPEFLTYFQNEAQLDKSGLPSDRFFAERPEGSVSTLKIQRTQQEDSAVYLCASSGDRVGEQYFGPGTRLTVT.

In its sample, this clonotype was seen many times. The chain uses TRBV12-3 or TRBV12-4 and TRBJ2-4; D not resolved. The V end lost 3 bases, the J end lost 1 base, and 7 bases lay between the germline ends. The CDR3 sequence is 14 residues long. CDR3 sequence: CASSFTGAKNIQYF. The CDR3 DNA reads TGTGCCAGCAGTTTTACCGGGGCCAAAAACATTCAGTACTTC.

This clonotype was seen only a few times. J is TRBJ2-6 and V is TRBV7-2; D ambiguous. Between the trimmed V and J ends, which lost 1 base and 0 bases, there was a span of 7 bases. The CDR3 contains 16 residues. CDR1 is SGHTA and CDR2 is FQGNSA in the germline V gene. The DNA for the CDR3 is TGTGCCAGCAGCTTAGTAACGCTCTCTGGGGCCAACGTCCTGACTTTC. This sequence encodes CASSLVTLSGANVLTF.

This clonotype was recorded a few times. J is TRBJ2-2 and V is TRBV20-1; D is perhaps TRBD2 (6 bases). V lost 7 bases to trimming and J lost 6 bases, with 12 bases between them. CDR3 length: 12 amino acids. In germline, CDR1 is DFQATT, CDR2 SNEGSKA (reference sequence). The CDR3 loop reads CSVGGPAGELFF. CDR3 DNA: TGCAGTGTCGGGGGACCCGCCGGGGAGCTGTTTTTT.

The chain combines TRBV20-1 with TRBJ1-5; D unresolved. V lost 0 bases to trimming and J lost 4 bases, with 10 bases between them. CDR1 is DFQATT, CDR2 SNEGSKA, per germline (reference sequence). This CDR3 contains 14 residues. The chain's CDR3 is CSARDSRRNQPQHF. CDR3 coding DNA: TGCAGTGCTAGAGATTCTAGAAGGAATCAGCCCCAGCATTTT.

This clonotype came up a few times. The chain is built from TRBV11-2 and TRBJ2-5, with 8 positions matching TRBD1. This CDR3 is 15 amino acids long. The junction had 7 bases not matched to a gene; V was cut back by 2 bases and J by 5 bases. Germline CDR1 and CDR2: SGHAT and FQNNGV. The CDR3 spells CASSLRQGAWETQYF. Here the CDR3 DNA reads TGTGCCAGCAGCTTACGCCAGGGGGCGTGGGAGACCCAGTACTTC.

In this sample, this clonotype turned up a few times. The V and J genes are TRBV20-1 and TRBJ1-2, with a weak D call TRBD1 (5 bases). Germline CDR1 and CDR2: DFQATT and SNEGSKA (reference sequence). The CDR3 extends over 14 amino acids. Trimming cost V 6 bases and J 2 bases, with 16 bases left between them. CDR3 sequence (DNA): TGCAGTGCCCGCGGGGCAGGAGGGAACTATGGCTACACCTTC. Translating it yields CSARGAGGNYGYTF.

This clonotype was picked up a small number of times. V gene TRBV5-1 combines with J gene TRBJ2-2, with 11 bases lining up with TRBD1. The V segment lost 3 bases and the J segment 6 bases; nucleotides outside the gene matches: 7. The CDR3 extends over 16 amino acids. Germline CDR1 reads SGHRS; CDR2 reads YFSETQ. CDR3 DNA: TGCGCCAGCAGCTACCGGACAGGGGGCGCCCCCGGGGAGCTGTTTTTT. It yields the protein CASSYRTGGAPGELFF.